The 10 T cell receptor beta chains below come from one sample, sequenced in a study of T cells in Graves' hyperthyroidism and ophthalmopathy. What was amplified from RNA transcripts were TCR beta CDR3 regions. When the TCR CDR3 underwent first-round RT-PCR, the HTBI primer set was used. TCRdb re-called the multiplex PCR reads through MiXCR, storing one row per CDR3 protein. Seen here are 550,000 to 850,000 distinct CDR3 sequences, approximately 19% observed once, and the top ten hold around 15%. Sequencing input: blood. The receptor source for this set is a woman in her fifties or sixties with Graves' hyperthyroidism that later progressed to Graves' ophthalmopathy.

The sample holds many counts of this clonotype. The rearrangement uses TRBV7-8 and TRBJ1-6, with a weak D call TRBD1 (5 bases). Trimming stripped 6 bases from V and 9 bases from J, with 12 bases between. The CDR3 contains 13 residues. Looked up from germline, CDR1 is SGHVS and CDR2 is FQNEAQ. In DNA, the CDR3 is TGTGCCAGCAGAGAAAGCGGGGGTTCACCCCTCCACTTT. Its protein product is CASRESGGSPLHF.

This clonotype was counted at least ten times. CDR3 DNA: TGTGCCAGCAGCTCGCGCCGGGACAGGGAAACAGATACGCAGTATTTT. It encodes CASSSRRDRETDTQYF. The chain combines TRBV7-9 with TRBJ2-3; 9 nucleotides match TRBD1. Germline V gene sequence: CDR1 SEHNR, CDR2 FQNEAQ (reference sequence). Trimming at V came to 4 bases and at J to 3 bases, leaving 8 bases not matched to a gene. This CDR3 contains 16 residues.

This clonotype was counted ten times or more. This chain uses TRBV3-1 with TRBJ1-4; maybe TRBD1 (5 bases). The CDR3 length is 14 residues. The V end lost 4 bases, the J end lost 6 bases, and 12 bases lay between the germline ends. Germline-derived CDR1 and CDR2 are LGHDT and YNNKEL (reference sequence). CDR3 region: CASSPGRNYEKLFF. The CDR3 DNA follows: TGTGCCAGCAGCCCGGGACGGAACTATGAAAAACTGTTTTTT.

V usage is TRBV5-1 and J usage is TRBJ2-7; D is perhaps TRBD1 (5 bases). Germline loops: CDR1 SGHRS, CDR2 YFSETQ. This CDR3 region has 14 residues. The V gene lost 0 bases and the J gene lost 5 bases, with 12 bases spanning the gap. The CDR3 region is CASSLAWGLNEQYF. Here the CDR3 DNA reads TGCGCCAGCAGCTTGGCTTGGGGCTTAAACGAGCAGTACTTC.

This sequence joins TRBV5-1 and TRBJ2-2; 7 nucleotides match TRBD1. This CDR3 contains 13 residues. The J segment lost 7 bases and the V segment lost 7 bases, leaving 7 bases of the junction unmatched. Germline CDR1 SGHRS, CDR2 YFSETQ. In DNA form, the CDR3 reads TGCGCCAGCGATGGACAGGTGATCGGGGAGCTGTTTTTT. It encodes CASDGQVIGELFF.

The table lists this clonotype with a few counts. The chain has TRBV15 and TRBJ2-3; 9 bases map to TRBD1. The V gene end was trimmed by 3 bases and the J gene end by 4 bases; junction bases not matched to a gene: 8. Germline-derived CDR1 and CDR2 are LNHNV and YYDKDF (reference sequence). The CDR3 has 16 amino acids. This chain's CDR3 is CATSRIRQGGADTQYF. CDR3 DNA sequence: TGTGCCACCAGCAGGATCCGACAGGGGGGCGCAGATACGCAGTATTTT.

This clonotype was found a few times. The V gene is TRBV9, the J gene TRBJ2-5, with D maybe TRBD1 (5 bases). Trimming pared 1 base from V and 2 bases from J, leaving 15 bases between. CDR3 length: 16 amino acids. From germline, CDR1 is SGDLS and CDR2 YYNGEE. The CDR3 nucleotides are TGTGCCAGCAGCGTAAGGCAGGGAACCCCACAAGAGACCCAGTACTTC. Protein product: CASSVRQGTPQETQYF.

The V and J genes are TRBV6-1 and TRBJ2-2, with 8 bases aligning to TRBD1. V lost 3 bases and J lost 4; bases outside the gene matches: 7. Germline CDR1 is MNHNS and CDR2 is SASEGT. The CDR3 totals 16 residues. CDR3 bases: TGTGCCAGCAGTGAGAGGACAGGGCAGGCCACCGGGGAGCTGTTTTTT. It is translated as CASSERTGQATGELFF.

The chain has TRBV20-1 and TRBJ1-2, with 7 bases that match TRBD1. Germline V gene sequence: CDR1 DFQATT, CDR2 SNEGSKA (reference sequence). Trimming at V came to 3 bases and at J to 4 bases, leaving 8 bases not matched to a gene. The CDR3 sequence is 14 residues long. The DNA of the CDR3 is TGCAGTGCTAGTCCGAGGCAGGGGGGCTATGGCTACACCTTC. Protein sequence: CSASPRQGGYGYTF.

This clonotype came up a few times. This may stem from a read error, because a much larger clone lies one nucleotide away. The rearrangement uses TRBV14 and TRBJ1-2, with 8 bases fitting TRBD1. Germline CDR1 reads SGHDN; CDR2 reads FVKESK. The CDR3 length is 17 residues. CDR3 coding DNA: TGTGCCAGCAGTTCGTCCCGGGACAGGAGAGCTAACTGTGGCTACACCTTC. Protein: CASSSSRDRRANCGYTF. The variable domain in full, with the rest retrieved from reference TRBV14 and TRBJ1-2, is EAGVTQFPSHSVIEKGQTVTLRCDPISGHDNLYWYRRVMGKEIKFLLHFVKESKQDESGMPNNRFLAERTGGTYSTLKVQPAELEDSGVYFCASSSSRDRRANCGYTFGSGTRLTVV.